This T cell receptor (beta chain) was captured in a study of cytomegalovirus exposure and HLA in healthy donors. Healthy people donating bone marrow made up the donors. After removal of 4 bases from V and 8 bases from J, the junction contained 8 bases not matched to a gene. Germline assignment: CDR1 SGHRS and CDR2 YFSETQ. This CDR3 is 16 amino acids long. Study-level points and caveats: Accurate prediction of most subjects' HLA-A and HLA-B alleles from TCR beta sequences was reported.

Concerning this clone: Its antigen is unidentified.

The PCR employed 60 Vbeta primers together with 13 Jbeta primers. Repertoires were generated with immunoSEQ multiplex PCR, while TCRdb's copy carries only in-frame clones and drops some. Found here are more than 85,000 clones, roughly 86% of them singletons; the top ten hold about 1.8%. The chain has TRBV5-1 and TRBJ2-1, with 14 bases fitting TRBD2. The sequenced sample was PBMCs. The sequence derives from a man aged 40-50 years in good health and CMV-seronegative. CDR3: CASSARLAGGADEQFF. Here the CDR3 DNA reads TGCGCCAGCAGCGCCAGACTAGCGGGGGGGGCCGATGAGCAGTTCTTC.